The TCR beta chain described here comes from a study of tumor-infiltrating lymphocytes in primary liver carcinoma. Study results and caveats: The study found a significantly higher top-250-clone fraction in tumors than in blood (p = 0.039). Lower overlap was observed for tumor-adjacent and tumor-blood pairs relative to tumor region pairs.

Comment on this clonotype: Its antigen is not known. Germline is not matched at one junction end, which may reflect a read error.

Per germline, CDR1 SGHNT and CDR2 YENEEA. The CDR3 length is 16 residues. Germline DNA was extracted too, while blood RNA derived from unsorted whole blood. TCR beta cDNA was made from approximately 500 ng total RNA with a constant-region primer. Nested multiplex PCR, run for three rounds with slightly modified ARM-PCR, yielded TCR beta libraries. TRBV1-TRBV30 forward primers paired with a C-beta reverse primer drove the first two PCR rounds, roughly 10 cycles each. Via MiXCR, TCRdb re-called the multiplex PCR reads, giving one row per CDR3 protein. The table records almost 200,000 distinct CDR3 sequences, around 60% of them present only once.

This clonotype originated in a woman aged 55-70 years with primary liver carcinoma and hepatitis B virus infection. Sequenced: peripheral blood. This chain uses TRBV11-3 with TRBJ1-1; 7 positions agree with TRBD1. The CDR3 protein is CASILAPSYAQGGTFF. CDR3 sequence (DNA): TGTGCCAGCATCTTAGCCCCCAGTTACGCTCAGGGGGGAACTTTCTTC.